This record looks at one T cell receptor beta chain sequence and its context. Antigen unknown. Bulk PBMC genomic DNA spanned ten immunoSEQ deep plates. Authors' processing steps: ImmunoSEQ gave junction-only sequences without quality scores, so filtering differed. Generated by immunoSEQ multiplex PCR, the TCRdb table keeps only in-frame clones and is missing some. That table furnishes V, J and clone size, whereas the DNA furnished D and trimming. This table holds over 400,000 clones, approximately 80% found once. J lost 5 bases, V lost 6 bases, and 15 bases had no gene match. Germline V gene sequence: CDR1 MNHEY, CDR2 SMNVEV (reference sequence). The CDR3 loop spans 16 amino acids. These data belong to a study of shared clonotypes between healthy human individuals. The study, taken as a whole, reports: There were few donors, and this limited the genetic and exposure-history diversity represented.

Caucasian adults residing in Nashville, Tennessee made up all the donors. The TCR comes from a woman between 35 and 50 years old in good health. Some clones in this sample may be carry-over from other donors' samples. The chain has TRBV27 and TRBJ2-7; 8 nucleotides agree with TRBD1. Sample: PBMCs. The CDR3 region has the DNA TGTGCCAGCAGCCTGACCCCGGGACAGGCTGTCGACGAGCAGTACTTC. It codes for CASSLTPGQAVDEQYF.